This TCR beta chain was identified in a study of blood T cell repertoires in COVID-19. Looking at the study overall: From the United States, Italy and Spain came samples of acute and convalescent COVID-19. PBMCs, B-cell-depleted T cells, or T cells were the source of the cDNA or gDNA that made up the material.

CDR3 size: 17 residues. Deletions cut 3 bases from V and 0 bases from J, with 12 bases between. Germline lookup yields CDR1 LGHDT and CDR2 YNNKEL (reference sequence). Original processing notes: The authors estimated nucleated cell counts from reference gene primer amplification. Clones were read by immunoSEQ multiplex PCR, and TCRdb kept only the in-frame ones, dropping some. That table gives V, J and clone size, and the DNA gave D and trimming. The sample contains more than 200,000 clones, 84% of which appear only once. The receptor comes from a woman older than 75 with COVID-19, enrolled during active disease. The sequenced sample was peripheral blood. The V and J genes are TRBV3-1 (or the pseudogene TRBV3-2) and TRBJ1-6; no firm D call. Written as DNA, the CDR3 is TGTGCCAGCAGCCAGCTAGGAGGGAGCTCCTATAATTCACCCCTCCACTTT. This sequence encodes CASSQLGGSSYNSPLHF.